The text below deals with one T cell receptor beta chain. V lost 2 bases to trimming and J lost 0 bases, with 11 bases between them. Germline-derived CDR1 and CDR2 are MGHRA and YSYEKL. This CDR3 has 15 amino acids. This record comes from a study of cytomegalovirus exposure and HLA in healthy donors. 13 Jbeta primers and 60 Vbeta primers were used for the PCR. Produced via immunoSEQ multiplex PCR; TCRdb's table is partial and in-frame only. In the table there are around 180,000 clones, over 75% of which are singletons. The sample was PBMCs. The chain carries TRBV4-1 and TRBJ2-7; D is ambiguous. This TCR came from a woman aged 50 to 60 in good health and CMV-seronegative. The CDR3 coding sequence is TGCGCCAGCAGCCAACAGGTATCGAGCTCCTACGAGCAGTACTTC. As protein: CASSQQVSSSYEQYF.